This paragraph covers one T cell receptor beta chain sequence. The CDR3 extends over 14 amino acids. In germline, CDR1 is LNHNV, CDR2 YYDKDF (reference sequence). With 3 bases clipped from V and 2 bases from J, the junction kept 3 bases outside the gene matches. The data stem from a study of cytomegalovirus exposure and HLA in healthy donors. Each donor was nominally healthy when sampled (though unrecorded immune exposures were likely). The PCR used 60 Vbeta and 13 Jbeta primers. Sequencing was performed with immunoSEQ multiplex PCR; in TCRdb, only in-frame clones are kept and a portion is missing. The sample carries roughly 160,000 clones, more than 65% recorded once.

The source is a woman aged 45-60 years in good health and CMV-seronegative. The sample consisted of PBMCs. V is TRBV15 and J is TRBJ2-5; TRBD1 matches at 7 bases. The CDR3 is CATSSSGGQETQYF. The CDR3 nucleotides read TGTGCCACCAGCAGCTCAGGGGGACAAGAGACCCAGTACTTC.